A selection of T cell receptor beta chains follows, all from one sample in a study of blood T cell repertoires in COVID-19. Method: immunoSEQ multiplex PCR; TCRdb's copy keeps in-frame clones and lacks some. In the table there are some 30,000 clones, more than 75% of which are singletons. Specimen: peripheral blood. The receptors derive from a man aged 70-80 years with active or convalescent COVID-19. CDR3s include the opening cysteine and the closing phenylalanine or tryptophan. D genes are given only for firm matches. The size of a clone is reported for some rows only, either as once, few or many, or as a class for expanded clones.

TRBJ2-3	TRBV2	-	TRBD1	TGTGCCAGCAGTGAGGGACAGGGATACACAGATACGCAGTATTTT	CASSEGQGYTDTQYF
TRBJ2-6	TRBV18	-	TRBD1	TGTGCCAGCTCACGGGACAGAAGCTCTGGGGCCAACGTCCTGACTTTC	CASSRDRSSGANVLTF
TRBJ2-5	TRBV5-4	-	TRBD2	TGTGCCAGCAGTTATGCGGGGACTAGCGGGAGAGAGACCCAGTACTTC	CASSYAGTSGRETQYF
TRBJ1-3	TRBV11-3	-	TRBD1	TGTGCCAGCAGCCCCGGACAGGGCCCTGGAAACACCATATATTTT	CASSPGQGPGNTIYF
TRBJ1-5	TRBV6-6	-	-	TGTGCCAGCAATCTTCGAGGTTTGCCCCAGCATTTT	CASNLRGLPQHF
TRBJ1-4	TRBV3-1/TRBV3-2	-	-	TGTGCCAGCAGCCAAGAGGGCAGGGGCGGGGAAAAACTGTTTTTT	CASSQEGRGGEKLFF
TRBJ1-5	TRBV18	once	TRBD1	TGTGCCAGCTCCGGGGACAGGGGTCAGCCCCAGCATTTT	CASSGDRGQPQHF
TRBJ1-6	TRBV7-2	-	-	TGTGCCAGCAGCTTAGGCCAGATTAATTCACCCCTCCACTTT	CASSLGQINSPLHF
TRBJ1-2	TRBV25-1	-	-	TGTGCCAGCAGGGCGGCAGGGGATGGCTATGGCTACACCTTC	CASRAAGDGYGYTF
TRBJ2-2	TRBV5-1	-	TRBD2	TGCGCCAGCAGCTGGGGCCTAGCGGGACCTAACACCGGGGAGCTGTTTTTT	CASSWGLAGPNTGELFF
TRBJ1-6	TRBV7-3	-	-	TGTGCCAGCGGTACGGGTCCCCCGAATTCACCCCTCCACTTT	CASGTGPPNSPLHF
TRBJ1-1	TRBV25-1	-	TRBD1	TGTGCCAGCAGTGGAACAGGGGCCCGTGAAGCTTTCTTT	CASSGTGAREAFF
TRBJ1-1	TRBV7-8	once	-	TGTGCCAGCGTGGAGGGAAAGGCTTTCTTT	CASVEGKAFF
TRBJ2-2	TRBV21-1	-	-	TGTGCCAGCAGCAAAACAGGGAACACCGGGGAGCTGTTTTTT	CASSKTGNTGELFF
TRBJ1-2	TRBV7-8	-	TRBD1	TGTGCCAGCAGCTATCCGGACAGGGCCTATGGCTACACCTTC	CASSYPDRAYGYTF